Listed here are 27 T cell receptor beta chains from one sample, sequenced in a study of immune heterogeneity within non-small cell lung tumors (dated by TCRdb to the late 2010s). The run used a HiSeq X Ten. The TCR beta CDR3 region was amplified with a multiplex PCR system whose first round ran for approximately 10 cycles using 32 V-gene forward primers and 13 J-gene reverse primers. TCRdb ran its own pipeline on the public reads, namely fastp trimming at Q25 and MiXCR clone calling, and kept in-frame beta chains. Every CDR3 protein is listed once, alongside the most common genes and DNA of its rows. Counted in this sample were some 10,000 distinct CDR3 sequences; around 29% of them appeared once. The ten largest clones add up to roughly 12% of the sample. For the TCR template, genomic DNA was extracted from bulk tumor tissue, and 500 to 750 ng of gDNA was amplified for each sample. During surgery, several biopsies were collected from each primary tumor and placed as far from one another as possible within the tumor mass. The study cohort was described as untreated and was composed of newly diagnosed NSCLC cases undergoing curative surgery.

The sample taken for sequencing was lung tumor tissue. Receptors were obtained from a man aged 55 to 70 with non-small cell lung cancer.

On this clonotype itself: This sequence may be a read error, since a much larger clone differs from it by one base. The DNA for the CDR3 is TGCAGAGTTGAGGGCGGGGGAATCGGCAGGGAAGAGACCCAGTACTTC. It translates to CRVEGGGIGREETQYF. The V gene is TRBV29-1, the J gene TRBJ2-5; TRBD2 agrees at 7 bases. CDR3 length: 16 amino acids. Per the germline V gene, CDR1 is SQVTM and CDR2 is ANQGSEA.

The J gene is TRBJ2-7, the V gene TRBV6-1; either TRBD1 or TRBD2 may fit D (6 bases each). Germline lookup yields CDR1 MNHNS and CDR2 SASEGT. CDR3 length: 15 residues. V lost 1 base to trimming and J lost 0 bases, with 10 bases between them. The chain's CDR3 is CASSEEGGLSYEQYF. The CDR3 nucleotides are TGTGCCAGCAGTGAAGAAGGGGGGCTCTCCTACGAGCAGTACTTC.

This clonotype is medium-sized by share. The chain couples TRBV19 to TRBJ2-1; D remains unclear. Germline CDR1 LNHDA, CDR2 SQIVND (reference sequence). The CDR3 totals 11 residues. Trimming stripped 3 bases from V and 5 bases from J, with 2 bases between. The CDR3 DNA reads TGTGCCAGTAGTATCAACAATGAGCAGTTCTTC. It yields the protein CASSINNEQFF.

By proportion, this clonotype is medium-sized. The V gene is TRBV28, the J gene TRBJ1-2; D call uncertain. Per germline, CDR1 MDHEN and CDR2 SYDVKM. Trimming removed 8 bases at V and 7 bases at J, with 14 bases between. This CDR3 region has 12 residues. The CDR3 DNA reads as TGTGCCAGCCGTCAGGTCGTTAGTGGCTACACCTTC. Protein: CASRQVVSGYTF.

This clonotype is labeled medium-sized. V gene TRBV7-2 combines with J gene TRBJ2-3, with a weak D call TRBD2 (5 bases). Germline values: CDR1 SGHTA, CDR2 FQGNSA. V dropped 1 base and J dropped 8 bases, with 16 bases sitting between them. This CDR3 has 15 amino acids. The CDR3 sequence is CASSLDGGSARTQYF. CDR3 DNA sequence: TGTGCCAGCAGCTTAGATGGTGGGAGCGCCCGTACGCAGTATTTT.

This clonotype was recorded at least ten times. The chain employs TRBV5-1 and TRBJ1-3; 10 nucleotides match TRBD1. CDR1 and CDR2 from the germline V gene are SGHRS and YFSETQ. The CDR3 is 17 residues long. The J segment lost 3 bases and the V segment lost 3 bases, leaving 9 bases of the junction unmatched. The DNA for the CDR3 is TGCGCCAGCAGCTACTCCCCCGACAGGGGGCATGGAAACACCATATATTTT. This gives the protein CASSYSPDRGHGNTIYF.

The table lists this clonotype with many counts. The chain has TRBV19 and TRBJ2-7; possible D gene TRBD1, 6 bases. CDR3 length: 14 residues. Germline assignment: CDR1 LNHDA and CDR2 SQIVND (reference sequence). The V and J ends lost 7 bases and 0 bases respectively, with 13 bases between them. CDR3 loop: CASKMTGSSYEQYF. Here the CDR3 DNA reads TGTGCCAGTAAGATGACAGGTTCCTCCTACGAGCAGTACTTC.

This clonotype qualifies as medium-sized. V usage is TRBV4-1 and J usage is TRBJ2-2, with 11 bases aligning to TRBD2. This CDR3 contains 17 residues. Germline loops: CDR1 MGHRA, CDR2 YSYEKL. Trimming cost V 3 bases and J 2 bases; bases outside gene matches: 5. CDR3 sequence (DNA): TGCGCCAGCAGCCATGCTGGACTAGCGGGCAACACCGGGGAGCTGTTTTTT. This codes for CASSHAGLAGNTGELFF.

This clonotype was picked up a small number of times. J is TRBJ2-7 and V is TRBV7-3; TRBD2 agrees at 8 bases. The germline V gene encodes CDR1 SGHTA and CDR2 FQGTGA. The CDR3 has 15 residues. The ends lost 2 bases at V and 2 bases at J; junction bases unmatched: 5. DNA for the CDR3: TGTGCCAGCAGCTTAGGCGGAGCGGGAGCCTACGAGCAGTACTTC. Translated: CASSLGGAGAYEQYF.

Within the sample, this clonotype is medium-sized. The chain is built from TRBV6-5 and TRBJ2-1, with 7 bases that match TRBD1. This CDR3 comprises 17 residues. Germline loops: CDR1 MNHEY, CDR2 SVGAGI. The J segment lost 3 bases and the V segment lost 2 bases, leaving 10 bases of the junction unmatched. The CDR3: CASSYGTGAPLYNEQFF. CDR3 nucleotide sequence: TGTGCCAGCAGTTACGGAACAGGGGCGCCGCTCTACAATGAGCAGTTCTTC.

This clonotype was counted many times. The chain joins TRBV7-9 to TRBJ2-7, with 7 bases fitting TRBD2. Trimming cost V 5 bases and J 3 bases; bases outside gene matches: 7. The CDR3 runs to 14 residues. CDR1 and CDR2 from the germline V gene are SEHNR and FQNEAQ (reference sequence). Here the CDR3 DNA reads TGTGCCAGCAGCCCCCCCGGGACTAACTACGAGCAGTACTTC. Encoded protein: CASSPPGTNYEQYF.

This clonotype qualifies as medium-sized. V is TRBV5-1 and J is TRBJ2-7; D is possibly TRBD1 or TRBD2 (5 bases each). Germline CDR1 SGHRS, CDR2 YFSETQ. The CDR3 contains 15 residues. Trimming pared 0 bases from V and 0 bases from J, leaving 10 bases between. For the CDR3, the DNA is TGCGCCAGCAGCTTGGATGGGACCAGCTCCTACGAGCAGTACTTC. Translation: CASSLDGTSSYEQYF.

This clonotype was detected ten times or more. The chain has TRBV5-6 and TRBJ2-1, with D unresolved. The CDR3 loop spans 13 amino acids. Trimming cost V 4 bases and J 9 bases, with 14 bases left between them. CDR1 and CDR2 from the germline V gene are SGHDT and YYEEEE. In DNA, the CDR3 is TGTGCCAGCAGCCCTACTCGTGTTGGTGAGCAGTTCTTC. Protein product: CASSPTRVGEQFF.

The V and J genes are TRBV5-1 and TRBJ2-6; a weak D match, TRBD2 (7 bases). V lost 0 bases and J lost 0, with 16 bases in between. CDR3 size: 19 residues. Looked up from germline, CDR1 is SGHRS and CDR2 is YFSETQ. The CDR3, as DNA: TGCGCCAGCAGCTTGGCCAAAGGGGGGGAGTTCTCTGGGGCCAACGTCCTGACTTTC. Its translation is CASSLAKGGEFSGANVLTF.

This clonotype counts as medium-sized. This chain links TRBV6-1 with TRBJ1-1, with TRBD1 identical over 7 bases. CDR1 and CDR2 from the germline V gene are MNHNS and SASEGT. Losses at the gene ends were 1 base for V and 8 bases for J; bases not matched to a gene: 1. This CDR3 has 12 residues. CDR3 DNA sequence: TGTGCCAGCAGTGAAGTGACAGGGGAAGCTTTCTTT. Translation: CASSEVTGEAFF.

The rearrangement joins TRBV30 to TRBJ1-5; a weak D match, TRBD1 (6 bases). From germline, CDR1 is GTSNPN and CDR2 SVGIG (reference sequence). V lost 3 bases to trimming and J lost 2 bases, with 14 bases between them. There are 15 residues in the CDR3. The CDR3 DNA reads TGTGCCTGGAGGAGGGCGGGGGGCGGCAATCAGCCCCAGCATTTT. This gives the protein CAWRRAGGGNQPQHF. The full variable domain, in which reference TRBV30 and TRBJ1-5 provide the parts outside the CDR3, is SQTIHQWPATLVQPVGSPLSLECTVEGTSNPNLYWYRQAAGRGLQLLFYSVGIGQISSEVPQNLSASRPQDRQFILSSKKLLLSDSGFYLCAWRRAGGGNQPQHFGDGTRLSIL.

In this sample, this clonotype turned up many times. This rearrangement joins TRBV6-1 to TRBJ2-1, with 9 nucleotides matching TRBD2. The CDR3 contains 14 residues. Trimming removed 4 bases from V and 8 bases from J; junction bases left unmatched: 6. CDR1 and CDR2 from the germline V gene are MNHNS and SASEGT. CDR3 protein: CASSGSGSIYEQFF. Written as DNA, the CDR3 is TGTGCCAGCAGTGGTAGCGGGAGTATCTATGAGCAGTTCTTC.

The chain couples TRBV5-5 to TRBJ2-1, with 8 bases lining up with TRBD2. The V and J ends lost 0 bases and 9 bases, in that order; junction bases with no gene match: 5. CDR1 and CDR2 (germline): SGHKS, YYEKEE (reference sequence). CDR3 length equals 14 residues. CDR3 sequence: CASSLVGGAGEQFF. CDR3 DNA: TGTGCCAGCAGCTTGGTCGGGGGGGCCGGTGAGCAGTTCTTC.

This clonotype was observed a few times. A much bigger clone sits one base away, suggesting this may be a read error. This chain links TRBV6-1 with TRBJ2-1, with D possibly TRBD2 on 5 matching bases. Per germline, CDR1 MNHNS and CDR2 SASEGT. CDR3 size: 13 residues. The CDR3 coding sequence is TGTGCCAACAGTCAAGGACTCTACAATGAGCAGTTCTTC. Translated, it gives CANSQGLYNEQFF.

The chain recombines TRBV7-2 with TRBJ2-7, with 7 bases fitting TRBD2. The V gene's germline CDR1 is SGHTA and CDR2 FQGNSA. The CDR3 loop spans 15 amino acids. Unmatched junction bases numbered 6, after V lost 0 bases and J lost 4 bases. CDR3 in amino acids: CASSLAASGLYEQYF. The CDR3 bases are TGTGCCAGCAGCTTAGCGGCTAGCGGACTGTACGAGCAGTACTTC.

This clonotype is labeled medium-sized. The chain combines TRBV12-3 or TRBV12-4 with TRBJ1-3, with D tentatively TRBD1 (5 bases). With 10 bases removed from V and 4 bases from J, the gap between germline ends came to 17 bases. The CDR3 has 14 residues. The CDR3 sequence is CATKTGTSGNTIYF. CDR3 bases: TGTGCCACCAAAACCGGGACTTCGGGAAACACCATATATTTT.

This clonotype rates as medium-sized (0.01 to 0.1%). The chain links TRBV27 to TRBJ2-1; 11 bases align to TRBD1. Germline lookup yields CDR1 MNHEY and CDR2 SMNVEV (reference sequence). The CDR3 has 15 amino acids. V lost 6 bases and J lost 4; bases outside the gene matches: 5. CDR3 in DNA: TGTGCCAGCAGGGCTGGACAGGGGGCTTACAATGAGCAGTTCTTC. Translated, it gives CASRAGQGAYNEQFF.

The CDR3 DNA is TGTGCCAGCAGCCAGGGGAGGGCTGGTGGAAACACCATATATTTT. This sequence encodes CASSQGRAGGNTIYF. The J gene is TRBJ1-3, the V gene TRBV3-1; D unclear. V lost 3 bases to trimming and J lost 3 bases, with 12 bases between them. Germline V gene sequence: CDR1 LGHDT, CDR2 YNNKEL (reference sequence). This CDR3 contains 15 residues.

The chain links TRBV19 to TRBJ1-4; possibly TRBD1 for D (5 bases). Germline V CDR1 and CDR2: LNHDA, SQIVND (reference sequence). Between the trimmed V and J ends, which lost 3 bases and 0 bases, there was a span of 5 bases. This CDR3 spans 14 amino acids. CDR3 DNA: TGTGCCAGTAGTATGACAGCAACTAATGAAAAACTGTTTTTT. This gives the protein CASSMTATNEKLFF.

This clonotype has at least ten counts. This chain links TRBV20-1 with TRBJ1-5, with a tentative D call TRBD1 (6 bases). Germline CDR1 reads DFQATT; CDR2 reads SNEGSKA (reference sequence). The CDR3 is 13 amino acids. Trimming took off 3 bases at V and 5 bases at J, with 11 bases between the two ends. The DNA for the CDR3 is TGCAGTGCTAGTCGGGAGGGGGATCAGCCCCAGCATTTT. This codes for CSASREGDQPQHF.

This chain links TRBV28 with TRBJ1-1; D is perhaps TRBD1 (6 bases). Trimming took 3 bases from V and 7 from J, leaving 9 bases between them. The CDR3 has 12 residues. Germline CDR1 MDHEN, CDR2 SYDVKM. CDR3 DNA sequence: TGTGCCAGCAGTTTGGGGACACGTGAAGCTTTCTTT. Encoded protein: CASSLGTREAFF.

This clonotype was picked up a small number of times. The V and J genes are TRBV30 and TRBJ2-5, with D perhaps assigned TRBD1 or TRBD2 (5 bases each). The CDR3 is 15 residues long. The germline V gene encodes CDR1 GTSNPN and CDR2 SVGIG (reference sequence). The V end was cut by 0 bases, the J end by 4 bases, with 15 bases between. CDR3 protein: CAWSVEGTVVETQYF. CDR3 bases: TGTGCCTGGAGTGTGGAAGGGACGGTTGTAGAGACCCAGTACTTC.